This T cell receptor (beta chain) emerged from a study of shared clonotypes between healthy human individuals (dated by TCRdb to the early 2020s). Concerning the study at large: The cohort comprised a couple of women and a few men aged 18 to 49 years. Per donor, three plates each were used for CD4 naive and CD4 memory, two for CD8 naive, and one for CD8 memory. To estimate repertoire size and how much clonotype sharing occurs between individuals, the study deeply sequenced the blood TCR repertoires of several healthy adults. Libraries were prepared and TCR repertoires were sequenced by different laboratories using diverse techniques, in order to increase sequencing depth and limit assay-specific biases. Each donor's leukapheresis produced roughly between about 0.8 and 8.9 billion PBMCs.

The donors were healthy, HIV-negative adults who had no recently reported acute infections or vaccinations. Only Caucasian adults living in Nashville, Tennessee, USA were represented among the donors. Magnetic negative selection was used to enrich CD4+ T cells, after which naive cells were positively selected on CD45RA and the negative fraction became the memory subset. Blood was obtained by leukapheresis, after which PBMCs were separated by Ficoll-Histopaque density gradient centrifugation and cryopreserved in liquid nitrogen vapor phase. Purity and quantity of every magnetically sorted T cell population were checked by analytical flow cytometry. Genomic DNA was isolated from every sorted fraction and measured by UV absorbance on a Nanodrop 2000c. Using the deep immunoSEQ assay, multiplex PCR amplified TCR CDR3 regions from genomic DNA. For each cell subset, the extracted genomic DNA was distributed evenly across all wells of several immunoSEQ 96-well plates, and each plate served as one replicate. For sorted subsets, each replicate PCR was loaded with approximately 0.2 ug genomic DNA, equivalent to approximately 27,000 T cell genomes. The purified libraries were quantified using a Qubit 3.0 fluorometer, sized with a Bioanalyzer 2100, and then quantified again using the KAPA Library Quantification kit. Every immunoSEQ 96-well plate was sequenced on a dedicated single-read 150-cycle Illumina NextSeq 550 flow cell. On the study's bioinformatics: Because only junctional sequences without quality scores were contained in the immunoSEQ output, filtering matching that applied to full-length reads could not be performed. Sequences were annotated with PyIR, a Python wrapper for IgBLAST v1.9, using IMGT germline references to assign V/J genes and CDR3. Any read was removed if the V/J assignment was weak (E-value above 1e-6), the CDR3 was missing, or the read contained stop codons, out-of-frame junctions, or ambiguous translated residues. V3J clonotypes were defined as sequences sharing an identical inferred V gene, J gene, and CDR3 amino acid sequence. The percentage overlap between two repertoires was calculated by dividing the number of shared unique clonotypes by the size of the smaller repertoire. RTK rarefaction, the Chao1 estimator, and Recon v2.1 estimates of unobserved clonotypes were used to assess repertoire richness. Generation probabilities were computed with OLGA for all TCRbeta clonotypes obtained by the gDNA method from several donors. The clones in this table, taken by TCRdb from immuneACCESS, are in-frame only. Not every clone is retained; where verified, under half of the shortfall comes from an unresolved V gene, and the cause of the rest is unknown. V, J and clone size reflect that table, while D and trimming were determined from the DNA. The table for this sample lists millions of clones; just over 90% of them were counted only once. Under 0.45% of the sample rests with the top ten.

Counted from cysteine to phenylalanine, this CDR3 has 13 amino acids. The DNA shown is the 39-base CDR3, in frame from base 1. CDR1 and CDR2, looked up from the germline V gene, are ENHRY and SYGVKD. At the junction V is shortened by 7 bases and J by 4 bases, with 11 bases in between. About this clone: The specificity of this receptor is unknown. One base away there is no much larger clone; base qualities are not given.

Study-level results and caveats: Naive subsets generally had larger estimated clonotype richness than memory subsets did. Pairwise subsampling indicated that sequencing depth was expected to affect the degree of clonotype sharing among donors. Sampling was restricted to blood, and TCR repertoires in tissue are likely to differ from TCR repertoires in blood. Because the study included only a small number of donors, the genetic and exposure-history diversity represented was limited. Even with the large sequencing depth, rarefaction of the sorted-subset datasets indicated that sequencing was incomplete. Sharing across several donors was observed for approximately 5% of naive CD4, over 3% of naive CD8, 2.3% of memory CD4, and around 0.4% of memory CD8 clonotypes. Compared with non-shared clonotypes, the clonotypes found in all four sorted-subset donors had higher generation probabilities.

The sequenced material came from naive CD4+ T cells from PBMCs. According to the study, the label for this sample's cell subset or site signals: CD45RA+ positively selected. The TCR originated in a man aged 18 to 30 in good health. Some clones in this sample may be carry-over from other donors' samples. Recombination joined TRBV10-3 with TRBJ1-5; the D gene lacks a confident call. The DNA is TGTGCCATCACAAGGGATCCAAATCAGCCCCAGCATTTT. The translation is CAITRDPNQPQHF.